This TCR beta chain was obtained from a study of cytomegalovirus exposure and HLA in healthy donors. Only in-frame clones appear in the TCRdb table, and some are missing; sequencing was by immunoSEQ multiplex PCR. The sample holds 150,000 to 200,000 clones, roughly 84% seen once. The trim removed 5 bases at V and 6 bases at J, leaving 7 bases unmatched. Germline CDR1 is SGHAT and CDR2 is FQNNGV. The CDR3 totals 13 residues. Input material: PBMCs. J is TRBJ2-7 and V is TRBV11-2, with 7 bases matching TRBD2. This TCR came from a man aged 18 to 30 in good health and CMV-seropositive. The CDR3, as DNA: TGTGCCAGCAGCCGCGGGGGAGGCGGCGAGCAGTACTTC. This codes for CASSRGGGGEQYF.